This T cell receptor beta chain derives from a study of CD8 T cells in ankylosing spondylitis. The CDR3 length is 13 residues. Trimming at V came to 3 bases and at J to 6 bases, leaving 5 bases not matched to a gene. Germline V CDR1 and CDR2: SQVTM, ANQGSEA. There are many counts of this clonotype. Its antigen is unidentified. Notes on the study in general: Reactive arthritis synovial fluid and blood previously showed some of these motif variants. Disease-linked clones were found to be CD8+ and relatively rare in peripheral blood. Several highly homologous variants made up a TCR beta motif that seemed to typify ankylosing spondylitis blood.

Making use of molecular barcodes, quantitative 5'-RACE generated TCR beta libraries. TCRdb re-called the 5' RACE reads through MiXCR, storing one row per CDR3 protein. The table includes a few hundred thousand distinct CDR3 sequences, about a fifth detected once. Material: blood, either unsorted or a sorted T cell fraction (not recorded which). This TCR came from a male donor with ankylosing spondylitis. The rearrangement links TRBV29-1 to TRBJ2-1; 7 positions match TRBD2. CDR3 residues: CSVDPTSSNEQFF. The CDR3, as DNA: TGCAGCGTTGATCCGACTAGCTCCAATGAGCAGTTCTTC.